These T cell receptor beta chains were read from a single sample in a study of CD8+ T cells in alopecia areata. Some clones are missing from TCRdb's copy, which holds only in-frame ones; the method was immunoSEQ multiplex PCR. The repertoire consists of 7,000 or so clones, with around 60% occurring once and the leading ten covering less than 15%. The sequenced sample was skin, obtained at week 4, from a patient treated with tofacitinib. Every receptor here comes from a human donor with alopecia areata. Each CDR3 is given with its conserved first and last residue. A D gene is named only where the DNA matches it firmly. Clone size is not always given. Where it is, it says once, few, many or a class for expanded clones.

d_gene	abundance	v_gene	j_gene	CDR3aa	CDR3nt
.	.	TRBV6-1	TRBJ2-5	CASSAVSLRTKETQYF	TGTGCCAGCAGTGCGGTCAGCCTTCGTACAAAAGAGACCCAGTACTTC
TRBD2	.	TRBV7-6	TRBJ2-3	CASSQRLAGGRGLRDTQYF	TGTGCCAGCAGCCAACGACTAGCGGGGGGGCGTGGCTTAAGAGATACGCAGTATTTT
TRBD1	.	TRBV28	TRBJ2-3	CASNLDRARTDTQYF	TGTGCCAGCAATCTGGACAGGGCTCGCACAGATACGCAGTATTTT
TRBD1	.	TRBV6-5	TRBJ2-1	CASSSWDRYNEQFF	TGTGCCAGCAGTTCATGGGACAGGTACAATGAGCAGTTCTTC
TRBD1	.	TRBV5-5	TRBJ1-5	CASSLTGDQPQHF	TGTGCCAGCAGCTTGACAGGGGATCAGCCCCAGCATTTT
.	.	TRBV7-9	TRBJ1-1	CASSLGRGAALGAFF	TGTGCCAGCAGCTTAGGTAGAGGGGCCGCACTGGGGGCTTTCTTT
TRBD1	.	TRBV6-1	TRBJ1-4	CASRSRTGGDEKLFF	TGTGCCAGCAGAAGTAGGACAGGGGGCGATGAAAAACTGTTTTTT
TRBD2	.	TRBV25-1	TRBJ2-2	CASSRQGLAGGGGELFF	TGTGCCAGCAGTCGACAAGGACTAGCGGGAGGGGGAGGGGAGCTGTTTTTT
.	.	TRBV12-5	TRBJ1-2	CASGLSGISYGYTF	TGTGCTAGTGGTTTGTCGGGGATAAGCTATGGCTACACCTTC
.	.	TRBV6-5	TRBJ2-3	CASRQGTTSTDTQYF	TGTGCCAGCAGACAGGGAACTACTAGCACAGATACGCAGTATTTT
.	.	TRBV7-2	TRBJ2-5	CASSSGDYHGTQYF	TGTGCCAGCAGCTCAGGGGACTATCACGGGACCCAGTACTTC
.	.	TRBV4-1	TRBJ2-3	CASSALARTDTQYF	TGCGCCAGCAGCGCACTAGCTCGCACAGATACGCAGTATTTT
.	.	TRBV28	TRBJ2-7	CASWAPGYEQYF	TGTGCCAGCTGGGCTCCGGGGTACGAGCAGTACTTC
.	.	TRBV6-5	TRBJ1-2	CASRQGNYGYTF	TGTGCCAGCAGACAGGGAAACTATGGCTACACCTTC
.	.	TRBV30	TRBJ2-1	CAWSYPGDYNEQFF	TGTGCCTGGAGTTACCCCGGGGACTACAATGAGCAGTTCTTC
.	few	TRBV29-1	TRBJ2-2	CSVETNTGELFF	TGCAGCGTGGAGACTAACACCGGGGAGCTGTTTTTT
TRBD1	.	TRBV11-1	TRBJ2-1	CASSLARGQGVHEQFF	TGTGCCAGCAGCTTAGCGAGGGGACAGGGGGTTCATGAGCAGTTCTTC
.	.	TRBV5-4	TRBJ2-1	CASSPRTVANEQFF	TGTGCCAGCAGCCCCAGGACGGTAGCCAATGAGCAGTTCTTC
.	once	TRBV4-2	TRBJ2-5	CASAPPKGTQYF	TGTGCCAGCGCGCCACCGAAGGGGACCCAGTACTTC
TRBD2	.	TRBV27	TRBJ2-3	CASSLSIGRATDTQYF	TGTGCCAGCAGTTTATCGATCGGGAGGGCCACAGATACGCAGTATTTT
TRBD2	.	TRBV5-4	TRBJ2-5	CASSLGGARELRETQYF	TGTGCCAGCAGCTTGGGGGGTGCGCGGGAGCTTCGAGAGACCCAGTACTTC
TRBD2	.	TRBV2	TRBJ2-7	CASNRERESYEQYF	TGTGCCAGCAATCGTGAGCGGGAGAGCTACGAGCAGTACTTC
.	.	TRBV28	TRBJ2-5	CASSLGRGARQETQYF	TGTGCCAGCAGTTTAGGACGCGGGGCACGGCAAGAGACCCAGTACTTC
.	.	TRBV7-2	TRBJ1-6	CASSKMTGTYSPLHF	TGTGCCAGCAGCAAGATGACAGGAACCTATTCACCCCTCCACTTT
TRBD1	.	TRBV4-3	TRBJ2-7	CASSQDLGTVMEPTVYEQYF	TGCGCCAGCAGCCAAGATCTGGGGACAGTAATGGAACCTACGGTTTACGAGCAGTACTTC
.	.	TRBV27	TRBJ1-1	CASSLSAGEAFF	TGTGCCAGCAGTTTATCGGCAGGGGAGGCTTTCTTT
TRBD1	.	TRBV27	TRBJ1-2	CASSLATGQGNYGYTF	TGTGCCAGCAGCCTAGCAACAGGACAGGGAAACTATGGCTACACCTTC
TRBD1	.	TRBV27	TRBJ1-5	CASSFQGGYQPQHF	TGTGCCAGCAGTTTCCAGGGGGGCTATCAGCCCCAGCATTTT
.	once	TRBV11-2	TRBJ2-2	CASSFTPTRNTGELFF	TGTGCCAGCAGCTTTACCCCAACTAGGAACACCGGGGAGCTGTTTTTT
TRBD1	once	TRBV6-5	TRBJ2-5	CASSYLLDRGKETQYF	TGTGCCAGCAGTTACCTACTAGACAGGGGGAAAGAGACCCAGTACTTC
TRBD1	few	TRBV5-5	TRBJ1-1	CASSVQGKNTEAFF	TGTGCCAGCAGCGTACAGGGGAAGAACACTGAAGCTTTCTTT
TRBD2	.	TRBV7-2	TRBJ2-5	CASSSELAGGQEETQYF	TGTGCCAGCAGCTCCGAACTAGCGGGGGGGCAGGAAGAGACCCAGTACTTC
.	.	TRBV7-2	TRBJ2-7	CASSLVGSPGDEQYF	TGTGCCAGCAGCTTAGTGGGCAGCCCTGGGGACGAGCAGTACTTC
.	.	TRBV19	TRBJ2-1	CATGGAYNEQFF	TGTGCCACCGGGGGAGCCTACAATGAGCAGTTCTTC
TRBD1	few	TRBV18	TRBJ2-1	CASSQQGMDEQFF	TGTGCCAGCTCACAACAGGGGATGGATGAGCAGTTCTTC
.	once	TRBV7-6	TRBJ2-7	CASSSLGTYEQYF	TGTGCCAGCAGCTCCCTGGGAACCTACGAGCAGTACTTC
.	.	TRBV6-1	TRBJ1-6	CASREAGNSPLHF	TGTGCCAGCAGGGAGGCAGGGAACTCACCCCTCCACTTT
.	.	TRBV28	TRBJ2-5	CASSAFKYQETQYF	TGTGCCAGCAGTGCGTTCAAGTACCAAGAGACCCAGTACTTC
.	.	TRBV7-8	TRBJ2-3	CASSFSLGGPSTDTQYF	TGTGCCAGCAGCTTCTCTTTGGGGGGGCCGAGCACAGATACGCAGTATTTT
.	.	TRBV6-6	TRBJ2-5	CASSLRPRETQYF	TGTGCCAGCAGCCTTCGGCCCCGGGAGACCCAGTACTTC
TRBD2	.	TRBV27	TRBJ2-1	CASSFLAGDNEQFF	TGTGCCAGCAGTTTCCTAGCGGGAGACAATGAGCAGTTCTTC
TRBD2	few	TRBV11-2	TRBJ2-2	CASSRTSGTTGELFF	TGTGCCAGCAGCCGGACTAGCGGGACCACCGGGGAGCTGTTTTTT
TRBD1	.	TRBV19	TRBJ1-2	CASSRTGGASNYGYTF	TGTGCCAGTAGTAGGACAGGGGGCGCGAGTAACTATGGCTACACCTTC
.	.	TRBV7-2	TRBJ2-5	CASSLAWGGQETQYF	TGTGCCAGCAGCTTAGCGTGGGGGGGGCAGGAGACCCAGTACTTC
TRBD2	few	TRBV6-6	TRBJ2-3	CASSSSGSTQYF	TGTGCCAGCAGTTCTAGCGGGTCGACGCAGTATTTT
TRBD2	.	TRBV5-6	TRBJ2-5	CASSSKLAGPQETQYF	TGTGCCAGCAGCTCTAAACTAGCGGGCCCCCAAGAGACCCAGTACTTC
TRBD2	.	TRBV4-2	TRBJ2-7	CASSQVLSGGAWYEQYF	TGTGCCAGCAGCCAAGTTCTGAGCGGGGGGGCCTGGTACGAGCAGTACTTC
TRBD2	.	TRBV5-1	TRBJ2-3	CASSLVATSGRADTQYF	TGCGCCAGCAGCTTGGTGGCGACTAGCGGGAGGGCAGATACGCAGTATTTT
TRBD2	.	TRBV7-9	TRBJ2-3	CASSLEAGVAATQYF	TGTGCCAGCAGCTTGGAAGCGGGAGTGGCAGCCACGCAGTATTTT
.	.	TRBV29-1	TRBJ1-2	CSVPTGRGYGYTF	TGCAGCGTTCCCACAGGGAGGGGCTATGGCTACACCTTC
.	.	TRBV27	TRBJ2-2	CASSPHPGANTGELFF	TGTGCCAGCAGTCCGCACCCGGGAGCTAACACCGGGGAGCTGTTTTTT
TRBD2	.	TRBV7-2	TRBJ2-7	CASSLERGGWQYF	TGTGCCAGCAGCTTAGAACGGGGGGGATGGCAGTACTTC
.	.	TRBV5-1	TRBJ2-1	CASSGREGTYNEQFF	TGCGCCAGCTCGGGCAGGGAAGGAACCTACAATGAGCAGTTCTTC